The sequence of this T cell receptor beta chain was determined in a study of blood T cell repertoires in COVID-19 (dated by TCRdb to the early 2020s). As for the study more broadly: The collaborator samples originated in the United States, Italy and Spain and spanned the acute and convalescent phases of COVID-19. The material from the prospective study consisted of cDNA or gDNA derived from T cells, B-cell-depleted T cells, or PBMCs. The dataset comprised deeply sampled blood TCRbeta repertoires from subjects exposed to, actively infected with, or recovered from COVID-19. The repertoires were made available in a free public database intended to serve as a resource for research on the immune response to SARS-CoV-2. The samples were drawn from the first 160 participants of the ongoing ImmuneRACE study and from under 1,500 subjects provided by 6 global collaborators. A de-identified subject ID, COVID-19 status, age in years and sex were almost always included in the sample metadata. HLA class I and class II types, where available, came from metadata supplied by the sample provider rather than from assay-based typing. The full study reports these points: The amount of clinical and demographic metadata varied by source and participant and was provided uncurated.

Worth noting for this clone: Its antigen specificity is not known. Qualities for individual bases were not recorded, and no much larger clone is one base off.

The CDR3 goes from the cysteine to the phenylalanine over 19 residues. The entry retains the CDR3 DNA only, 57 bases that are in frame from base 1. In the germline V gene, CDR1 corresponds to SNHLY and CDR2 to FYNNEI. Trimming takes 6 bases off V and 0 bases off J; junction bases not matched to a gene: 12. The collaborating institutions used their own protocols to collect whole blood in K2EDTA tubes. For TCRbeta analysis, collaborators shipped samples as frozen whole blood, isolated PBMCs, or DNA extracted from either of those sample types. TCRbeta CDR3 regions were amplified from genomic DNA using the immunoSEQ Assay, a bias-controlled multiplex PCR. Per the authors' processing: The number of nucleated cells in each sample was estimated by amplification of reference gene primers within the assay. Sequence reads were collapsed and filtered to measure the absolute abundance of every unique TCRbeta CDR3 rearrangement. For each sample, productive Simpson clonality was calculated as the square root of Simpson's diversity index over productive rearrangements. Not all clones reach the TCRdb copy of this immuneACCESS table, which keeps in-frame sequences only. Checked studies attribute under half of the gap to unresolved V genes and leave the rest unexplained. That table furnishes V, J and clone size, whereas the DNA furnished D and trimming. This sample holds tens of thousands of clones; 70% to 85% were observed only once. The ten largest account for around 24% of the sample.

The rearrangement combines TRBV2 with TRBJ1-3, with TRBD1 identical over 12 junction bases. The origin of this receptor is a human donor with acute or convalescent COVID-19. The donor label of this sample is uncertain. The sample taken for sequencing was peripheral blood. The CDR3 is CASRLPGTGGMGSGNTIYF. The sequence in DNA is TGTGCCAGCAGACTACCCGGGACAGGGGGCATGGGCTCTGGAAACACCATATATTTT.